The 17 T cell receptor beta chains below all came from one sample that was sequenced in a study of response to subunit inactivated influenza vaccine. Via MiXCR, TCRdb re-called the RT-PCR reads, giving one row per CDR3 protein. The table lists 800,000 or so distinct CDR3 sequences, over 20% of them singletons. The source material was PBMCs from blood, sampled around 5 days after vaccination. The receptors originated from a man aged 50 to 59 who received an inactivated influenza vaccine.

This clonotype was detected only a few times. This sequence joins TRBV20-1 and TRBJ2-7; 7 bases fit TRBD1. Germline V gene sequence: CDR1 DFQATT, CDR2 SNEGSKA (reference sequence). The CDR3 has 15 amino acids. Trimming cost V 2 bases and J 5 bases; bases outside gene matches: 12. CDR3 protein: CSARTPGQAPHEQYF. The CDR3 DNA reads TGCAGTGCTAGAACCCCCGGACAGGCACCCCACGAGCAGTACTTC.

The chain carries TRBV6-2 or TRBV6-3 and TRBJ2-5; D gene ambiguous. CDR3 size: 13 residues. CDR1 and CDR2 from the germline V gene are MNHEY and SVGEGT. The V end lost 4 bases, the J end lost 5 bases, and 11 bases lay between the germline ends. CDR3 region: CASSWAVRETQYF. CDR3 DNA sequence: TGTGCCAGCAGTTGGGCGGTACGGGAGACCCAGTACTTC.

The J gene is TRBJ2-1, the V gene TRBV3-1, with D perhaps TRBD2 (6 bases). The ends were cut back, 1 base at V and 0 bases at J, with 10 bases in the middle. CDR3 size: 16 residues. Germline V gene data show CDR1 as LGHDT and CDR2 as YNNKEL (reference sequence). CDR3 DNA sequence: TGTGCCAGCAGCCAAGTAGGAGGGTACTCCTACAATGAGCAGTTCTTC. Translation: CASSQVGGYSYNEQFF.

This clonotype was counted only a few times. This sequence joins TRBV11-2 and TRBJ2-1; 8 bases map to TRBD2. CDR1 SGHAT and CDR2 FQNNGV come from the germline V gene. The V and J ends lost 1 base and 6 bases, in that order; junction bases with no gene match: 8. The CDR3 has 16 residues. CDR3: CASSLAHGRAPNEQFF. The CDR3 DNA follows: TGTGCCAGCAGCTTAGCCCACGGGAGGGCCCCCAATGAGCAGTTCTTC.

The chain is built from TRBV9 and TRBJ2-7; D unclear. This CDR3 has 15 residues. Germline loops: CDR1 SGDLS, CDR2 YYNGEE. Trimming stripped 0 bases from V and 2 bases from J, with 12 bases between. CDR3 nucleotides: TGTGCCAGCAGCGTAGGGAGAGCCATCACCTACGAGCAGTACTTC. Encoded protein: CASSVGRAITYEQYF.

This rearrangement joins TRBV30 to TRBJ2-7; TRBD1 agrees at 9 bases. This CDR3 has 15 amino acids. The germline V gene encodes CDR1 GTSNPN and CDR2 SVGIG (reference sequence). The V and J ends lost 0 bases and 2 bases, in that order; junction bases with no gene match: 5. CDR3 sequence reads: CAWSVSGTGPYEQYF. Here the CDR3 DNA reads TGTGCCTGGAGTGTATCCGGGACAGGGCCCTACGAGCAGTACTTC.

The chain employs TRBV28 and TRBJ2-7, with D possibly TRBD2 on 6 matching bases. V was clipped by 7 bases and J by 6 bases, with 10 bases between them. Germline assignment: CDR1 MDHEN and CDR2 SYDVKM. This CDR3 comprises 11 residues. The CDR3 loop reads CASIGGTEQYF. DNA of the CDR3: TGTGCCAGCATAGGAGGGACCGAGCAGTACTTC.

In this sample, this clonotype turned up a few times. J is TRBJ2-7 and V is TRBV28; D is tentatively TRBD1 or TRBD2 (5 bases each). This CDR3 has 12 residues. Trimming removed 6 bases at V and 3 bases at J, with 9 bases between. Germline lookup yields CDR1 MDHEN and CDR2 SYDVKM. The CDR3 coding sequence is TGTGCCAGCAGGGGGGAGAGCTACGAGCAGTACTTC. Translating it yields CASRGESYEQYF.

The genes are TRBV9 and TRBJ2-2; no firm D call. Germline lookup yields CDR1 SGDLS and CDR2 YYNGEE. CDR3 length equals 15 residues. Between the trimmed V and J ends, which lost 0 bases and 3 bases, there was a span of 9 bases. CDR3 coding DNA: TGTGCCAGCAGCGTAGATATGGTTTACACCGGGGAGCTGTTTTTT. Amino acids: CASSVDMVYTGELFF.

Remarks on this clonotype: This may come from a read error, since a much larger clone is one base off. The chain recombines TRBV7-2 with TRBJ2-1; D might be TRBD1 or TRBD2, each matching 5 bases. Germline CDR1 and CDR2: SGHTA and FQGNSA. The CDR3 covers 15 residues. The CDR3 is CAISLAGAFYNEQFF. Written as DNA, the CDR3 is TGTGCCATCAGCTTAGCCGGGGCCTTTTACAATGAGCAGTTCTTC.

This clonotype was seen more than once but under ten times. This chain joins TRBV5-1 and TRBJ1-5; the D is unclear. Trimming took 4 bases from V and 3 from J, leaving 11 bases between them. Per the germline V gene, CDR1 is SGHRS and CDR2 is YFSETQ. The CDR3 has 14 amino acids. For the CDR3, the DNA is TGCGCCAGCAGCAAAGACGGAGACAATCAGCCCCAGCATTTT. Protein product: CASSKDGDNQPQHF.

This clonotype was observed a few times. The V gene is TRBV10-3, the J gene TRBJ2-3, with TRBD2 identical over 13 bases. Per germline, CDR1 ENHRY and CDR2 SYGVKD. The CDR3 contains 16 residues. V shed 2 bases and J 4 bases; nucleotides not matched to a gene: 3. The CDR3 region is CAISETGLAGSDTQYF. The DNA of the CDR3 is TGTGCCATCAGTGAGACGGGACTAGCGGGATCAGATACGCAGTATTTT.

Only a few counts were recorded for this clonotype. The CDR3 nucleotides are TGTGCCAGCAGGTTGGGACAGGGGGAGACCCAGTACTTC. This translates into CASRLGQGETQYF. The rearrangement uses TRBV6-2 or TRBV6-3 and TRBJ2-5; 10 positions agree with TRBD1. This CDR3 is built from 13 residues. After removal of 6 bases from V and 5 bases from J, the junction contained 3 bases not matched to a gene. Germline V lookup: CDR1 MNHEY, CDR2 SVGEGT.

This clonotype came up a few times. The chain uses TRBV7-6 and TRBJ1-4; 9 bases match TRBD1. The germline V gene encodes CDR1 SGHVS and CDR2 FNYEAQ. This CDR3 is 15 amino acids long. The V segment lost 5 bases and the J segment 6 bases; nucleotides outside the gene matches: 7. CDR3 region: CASSESGTGYEKLFF. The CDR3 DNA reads TGTGCCAGCAGCGAATCCGGGACAGGGTATGAAAAACTGTTTTTT.

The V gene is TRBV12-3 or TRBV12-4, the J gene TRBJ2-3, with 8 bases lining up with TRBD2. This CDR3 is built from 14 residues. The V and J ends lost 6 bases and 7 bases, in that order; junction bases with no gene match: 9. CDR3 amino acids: CASSTGGSRYTQYF. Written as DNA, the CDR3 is TGTGCCAGCAGCACGGGGGGGAGTCGCTATACGCAGTATTTT.

CDR3 region: CASSLARAGGNSPLHF. The CDR3 nucleotides read TGTGCCAGCAGCTTAGCGCGGGCAGGGGGAAATTCACCCCTCCACTTT. This chain joins TRBV7-9 and TRBJ1-6, with TRBD1 matching over 7 bases. The germline CDR1 and CDR2 sequences are SEHNR and FQNEAQ (reference sequence). The CDR3 consists of 16 residues. V lost 0 bases and J lost 7; bases outside the gene matches: 6.

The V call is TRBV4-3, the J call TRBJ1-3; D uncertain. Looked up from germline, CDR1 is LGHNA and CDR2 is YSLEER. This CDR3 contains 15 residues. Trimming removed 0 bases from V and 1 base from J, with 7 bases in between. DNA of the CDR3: TGCGCCAGCAGCCAAGAAGAGGTATCTGGAAACACCATATATTTT. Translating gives CASSQEEVSGNTIYF.